This is a list of T cell receptor beta chains from one sample in a study of human T cells and chemical hapten exposure. TCRdb analysed the 5' RACE reads with MiXCR anew, one entry per CDR3 protein. This repertoire shows around 140,000 distinct CDR3 sequences, about 4.3% found once; its top ten account for about 1.3%. These receptors were taken from a female donor in good health. CDR3s include the opening cysteine and the closing phenylalanine or tryptophan. The D gene is left open where the match is weak. Part of the rows lack a size; the others show once, few, many or a class for expanded clones.

V,size,J,D,CDR3,DNA
TRBV6-2/TRBV6-3,many,TRBJ2-7,-,CASSYGDPRNYEQYF,TGTGCCAGCAGTTACGGGGACCCGCGCAACTACGAGCAGTACTTC
TRBV20-1,many,TRBJ2-6,-,CSARGSGANVLTF,TGCAGTGCTAGGGGTTCTGGGGCCAACGTCCTGACTTTC
TRBV12-3/TRBV12-4,many,TRBJ2-3,-,CASTDGDTQYF,TGTGCCAGCACCGATGGTGATACGCAGTATTTT
TRBV6-2/TRBV6-3,-,TRBJ2-1,TRBD1,CASSSQTGGGNEQFF,TGTGCCAGCAGTTCCCAGACAGGGGGGGGGAATGAGCAGTTCTTC
TRBV7-9,many,TRBJ1-4,-,CASSLRDGTYNEKLFF,TGTGCCAGCAGCTTACGGGACGGGACCTATAATGAAAAACTGTTTTTT
TRBV30,few,TRBJ1-6,-,CAWAVVGQTNSPLHF,TGTGCCTGGGCCGTGGTCGGACAAACTAATTCACCCCTCCACTTT
TRBV3-1,many,TRBJ1-4,TRBD1,CASSQEDWDRGRPGDEKLFF,TGTGCCAGCAGCCAAGAAGATTGGGACAGGGGGAGGCCTGGGGATGAAAAACTGTTTTTT
TRBV5-1,many,TRBJ2-5,-,CASSPGGSGQETQYF,TGCGCCAGCAGCCCCGGCGGTAGCGGACAAGAGACCCAGTACTTC
TRBV5-1,many,TRBJ1-2,-,CASSPSGGDYGYTF,TGCGCCAGCAGCCCCAGTGGAGGCGATTATGGCTACACCTTC
TRBV9,-,TRBJ1-5,-,CASSEGGLNQPQHF,TGTGCCAGCAGCGAGGGGGGGCTCAATCAGCCCCAGCATTTT
TRBV7-9,many,TRBJ1-4,-,CASSLSQGSEKLFF,TGTGCCAGCAGCTTAAGTCAGGGAAGTGAAAAACTGTTTTTT
TRBV20-1,many,TRBJ2-5,-,CSARAPVIGSGDLSGFVAKETQYF,TGCAGTGCTAGAGCCCCAGTTATCGGGTCGGGGGATTTATCTGGGTTTGTTGCGAAAGAGACCCAGTACTTC
TRBV6-2/TRBV6-3,many,TRBJ2-1,-,CASSYGGAVAQFF,TGTGCCAGCAGTTATGGGGGGGCGGTGGCGCAGTTCTTC
TRBV7-7,-,TRBJ2-7,-,CASSLGTYSYEQYF,TGTGCCAGCAGCTTGGGGACCTACTCCTACGAGCAGTACTTC
TRBV27,few,TRBJ1-2,TRBD1,CASSPGTAANYGYTF,TGTGCCAGCAGTCCTGGGACAGCCGCTAACTATGGCTACACCTTC
TRBV4-2,many,TRBJ1-2,-,CASSQPLGLEYGYTF,TGTGCCAGCAGCCAGCCCCTAGGCCTTGAGTATGGCTACACCTTC
TRBV7-2,many,TRBJ1-2,-,CASSPQHLDTYGYTF,TGTGCCAGCAGTCCACAACATCTGGACACGTATGGCTACACCTTC
TRBV19,many,TRBJ1-4,-,CASSPRGATNEKLFF,TGTGCCAGTAGTCCGAGGGGTGCAACTAATGAAAAACTGTTTTTT
TRBV24-1,many,TRBJ2-3,-,CATSGGRYSTDTQYF,TGTGCCACCAGTGGAGGACGTTATAGCACAGATACGCAGTATTTT
TRBV28,-,TRBJ2-1,TRBD2,CASSGTSVEQFF,TGTGCCAGCAGTGGGACTAGCGTAGAGCAGTTCTTC
TRBV6-5,many,TRBJ2-7,-,CASSYSAGKAYEQYF,TGTGCCAGCAGTTACTCGGCAGGAAAGGCCTACGAGCAGTACTTC
TRBV7-2,many,TRBJ2-3,TRBD2,CASSLGLAGAQDTQYF,TGTGCCAGCAGCTTAGGATTAGCGGGGGCCCAGGATACGCAGTATTTT
TRBV12-3/TRBV12-4,many,TRBJ1-4,TRBD1,CASSDRASSEKLFF,TGTGCCAGCAGTGACAGGGCGTCTAGTGAAAAACTGTTTTTT
TRBV20-1,many,TRBJ2-7,-,CSAPNIQGYEQYF,TGCAGTGCTCCCAATATACAGGGCTACGAGCAGTACTTC
TRBV9,many,TRBJ2-7,-,CASSAGGFSYEQYF,TGTGCCAGCAGCGCTGGGGGGTTCTCCTACGAGCAGTACTTC
TRBV11-1,many,TRBJ2-3,TRBD2,CASRLAGTDTQYF,TGTGCCAGCAGACTAGCGGGCACAGATACGCAGTATTTT
TRBV27,many,TRBJ2-7,TRBD2,CASSSGLAGVGTYEQYF,TGTGCCAGCAGTTCGGGACTAGCGGGGGTCGGGACCTACGAGCAGTACTTC
TRBV13,many,TRBJ1-5,-,CASSLGLKDQPQHF,TGTGCCAGCAGCTTAGGCTTAAAGGATCAGCCCCAGCATTTT
TRBV20-1,many,TRBJ1-1,TRBD1,CSAAQGAKTEAFF,TGCAGTGCTGCGCAGGGGGCGAAAACTGAAGCTTTCTTT
TRBV29-1,many,TRBJ2-3,-,CSVTPGTWGTDTQYF,TGCAGCGTGACCCCCGGGACTTGGGGTACAGATACGCAGTATTTT
TRBV10-3,-,TRBJ2-1,-,CAISGPRGGSAYNEQFF,TGTGCCATCAGTGGTCCCAGAGGTGGGTCCGCCTACAATGAGCAGTTCTTC
TRBV6-5,many,TRBJ2-1,TRBD2,CASSVSGGGLREQFF,TGTGCCAGCAGTGTTAGCGGGGGGGGCCTTAGGGAGCAGTTCTTC
TRBV29-1,many,TRBJ2-5,-,CSVGGGQETQYF,TGCAGCGTTGGAGGGGGGCAAGAGACCCAGTACTTC
TRBV12-3/TRBV12-4,many,TRBJ2-5,TRBD2,CASSFSGSSYQETQYF,TGTGCCAGCAGTTTTAGCGGGTCATCGTACCAAGAGACCCAGTACTTC
TRBV7-3,many,TRBJ2-1,TRBD2,CASSWGTYGGNEQFF,TGTGCCAGCAGTTGGGGGACCTACGGGGGGAATGAGCAGTTCTTC
TRBV30,many,TRBJ1-2,TRBD1,CAWSAPGTGFLIYGYTF,TGTGCCTGGAGTGCCCCCGGGACAGGCTTTTTAATTTATGGCTACACCTTC
TRBV9,few,TRBJ2-6,-,CASSVAVCGANVLTF,TGTGCCAGCAGCGTAGCGGTCTGTGGGGCCAACGTCCTGACTTTC